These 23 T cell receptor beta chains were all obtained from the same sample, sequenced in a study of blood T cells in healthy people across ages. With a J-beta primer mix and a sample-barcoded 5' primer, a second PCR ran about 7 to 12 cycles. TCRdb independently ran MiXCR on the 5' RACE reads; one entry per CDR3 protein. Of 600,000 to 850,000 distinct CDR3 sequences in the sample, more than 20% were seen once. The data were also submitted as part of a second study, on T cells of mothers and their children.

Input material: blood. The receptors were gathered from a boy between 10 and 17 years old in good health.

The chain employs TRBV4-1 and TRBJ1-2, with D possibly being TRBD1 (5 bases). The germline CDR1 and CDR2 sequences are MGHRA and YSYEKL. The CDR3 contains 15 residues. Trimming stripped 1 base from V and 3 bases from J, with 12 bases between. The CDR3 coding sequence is TGCGCCAGCAGCCAAGGACGTCAGGGAGACTATGGCTACACCTTC. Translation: CASSQGRQGDYGYTF.

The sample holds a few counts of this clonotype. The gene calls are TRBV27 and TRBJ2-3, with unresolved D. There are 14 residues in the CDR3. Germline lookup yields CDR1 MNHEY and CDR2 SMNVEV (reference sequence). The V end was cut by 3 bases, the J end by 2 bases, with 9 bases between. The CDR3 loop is CASSFSHNTDTQYF. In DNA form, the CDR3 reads TGTGCCAGCAGTTTTAGCCATAACACAGATACGCAGTATTTT.

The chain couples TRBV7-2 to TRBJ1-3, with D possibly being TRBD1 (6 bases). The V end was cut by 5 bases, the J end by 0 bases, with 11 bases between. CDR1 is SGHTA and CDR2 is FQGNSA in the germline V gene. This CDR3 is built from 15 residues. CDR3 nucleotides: TGTGCCAGCAGCACCCAGACAGGCTCTGGAAACACCATATATTTT. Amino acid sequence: CASSTQTGSGNTIYF. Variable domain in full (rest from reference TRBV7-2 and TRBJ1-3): GAGVSQSPSNKVTEKGKDVELRCDPISGHTALYWYRQSLGQGLEFLIYFQGNSAPDKSGLPSDRFSAERTGGSVSTLTIQRTQQEDSAVYLCASSTQTGSGNTIYFGEGSWLTVV.

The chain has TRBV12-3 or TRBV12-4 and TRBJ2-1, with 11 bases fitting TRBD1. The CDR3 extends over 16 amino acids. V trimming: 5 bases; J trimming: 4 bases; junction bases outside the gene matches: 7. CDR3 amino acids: CASSDGQGAVYNEQFF. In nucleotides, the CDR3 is TGTGCCAGCAGTGACGGACAGGGGGCAGTTTACAATGAGCAGTTCTTC.

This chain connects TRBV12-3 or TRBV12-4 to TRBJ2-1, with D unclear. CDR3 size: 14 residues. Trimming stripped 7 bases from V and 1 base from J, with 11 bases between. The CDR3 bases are TGTGCCAGCAAGAGGAGCGTGTCCTACAATGAGCAGTTCTTC. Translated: CASKRSVSYNEQFF.

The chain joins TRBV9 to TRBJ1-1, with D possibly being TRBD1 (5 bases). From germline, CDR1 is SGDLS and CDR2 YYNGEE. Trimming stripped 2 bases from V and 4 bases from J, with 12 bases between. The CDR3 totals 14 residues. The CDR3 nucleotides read TGTGCCAGCAGCGTTGGGGCACCGGCCACTGAAGCTTTCTTT. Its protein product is CASSVGAPATEAFF.

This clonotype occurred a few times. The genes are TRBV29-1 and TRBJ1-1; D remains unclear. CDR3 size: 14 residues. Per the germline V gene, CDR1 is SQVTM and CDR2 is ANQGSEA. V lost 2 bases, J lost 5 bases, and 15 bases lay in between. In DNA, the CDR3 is TGCAGCGTTGAATTGCCTCCGTTGAGTACTGAAGCTTTCTTT. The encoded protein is CSVELPPLSTEAFF.

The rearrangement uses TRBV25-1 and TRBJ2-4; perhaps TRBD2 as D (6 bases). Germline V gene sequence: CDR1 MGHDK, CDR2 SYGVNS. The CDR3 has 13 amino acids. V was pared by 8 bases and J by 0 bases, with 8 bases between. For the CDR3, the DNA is TGTGCCAGCCGGGAGACAGCCAAAAACATTCAGTACTTC. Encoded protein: CASRETAKNIQYF.

CDR3 region: CASSQDVGSISPLHF. CDR3 nucleotide sequence: TGCGCCAGCAGCCAAGATGTGGGGTCGATATCACCCCTCCACTTT. This chain uses TRBV4-3 with TRBJ1-6; D gene ambiguous. Trimming removed 0 bases from V and 10 bases from J, with 13 bases in between. Germline V gives CDR1 LGHNA, CDR2 YSLEER. CDR3 length: 15 residues.

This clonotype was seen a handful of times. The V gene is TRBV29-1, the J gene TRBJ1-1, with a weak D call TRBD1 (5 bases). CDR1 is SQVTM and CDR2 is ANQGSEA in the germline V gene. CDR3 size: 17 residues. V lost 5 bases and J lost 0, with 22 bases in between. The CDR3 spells CSVLSVQADRLNTEAFF. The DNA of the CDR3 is TGCAGCGTTTTGTCGGTACAGGCCGACCGATTGAACACTGAAGCTTTCTTT. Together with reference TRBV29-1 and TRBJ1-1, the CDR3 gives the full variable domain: SAVISQKPSRDICQRGTSLTIQCQVDSQVTMMFWYRQQPGQSLTLIATANQGSEATYESGFVIDKFPISRPNLTFSTLTVSNMSPEDSSIYLCSVLSVQADRLNTEAFFGQGTRLTVV.

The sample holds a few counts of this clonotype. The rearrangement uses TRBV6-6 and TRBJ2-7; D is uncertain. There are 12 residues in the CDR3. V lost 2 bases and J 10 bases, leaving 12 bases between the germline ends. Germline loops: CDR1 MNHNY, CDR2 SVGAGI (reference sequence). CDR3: CASSYESAPQYF. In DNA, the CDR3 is TGTGCCAGCAGTTACGAGTCCGCCCCCCAGTACTTC.

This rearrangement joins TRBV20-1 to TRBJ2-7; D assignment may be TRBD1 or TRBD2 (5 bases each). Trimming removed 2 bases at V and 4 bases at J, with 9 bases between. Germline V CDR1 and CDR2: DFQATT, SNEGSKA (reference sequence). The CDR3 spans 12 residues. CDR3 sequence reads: CSARRDGYEQYF. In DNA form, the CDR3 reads TGCAGTGCTAGACGGGACGGGTACGAGCAGTACTTC.

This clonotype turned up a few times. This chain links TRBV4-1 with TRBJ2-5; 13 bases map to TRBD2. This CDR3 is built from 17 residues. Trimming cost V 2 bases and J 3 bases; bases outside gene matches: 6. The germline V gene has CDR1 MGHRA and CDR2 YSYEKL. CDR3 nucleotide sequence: TGCGCCAGCAGCCAACTAGGACTAGCGGGAGTGGAAGAGACCCAGTACTTC. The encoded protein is CASSQLGLAGVEETQYF.

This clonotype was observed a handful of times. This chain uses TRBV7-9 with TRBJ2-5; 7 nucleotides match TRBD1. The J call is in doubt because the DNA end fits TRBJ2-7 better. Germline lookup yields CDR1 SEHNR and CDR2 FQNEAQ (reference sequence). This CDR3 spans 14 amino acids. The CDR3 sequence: CASSSVTGNYEQYF. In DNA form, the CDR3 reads TGTGCCAGCAGCTCAGTGACAGGGAACTACGAGCAGTACTTC.

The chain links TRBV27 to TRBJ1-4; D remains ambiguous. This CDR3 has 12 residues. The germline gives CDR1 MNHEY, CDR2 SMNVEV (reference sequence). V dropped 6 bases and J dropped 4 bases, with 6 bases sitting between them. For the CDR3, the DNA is TGTGCCAGCAGAGGCCGTAATGAAAAACTGTTTTTT. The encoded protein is CASRGRNEKLFF.

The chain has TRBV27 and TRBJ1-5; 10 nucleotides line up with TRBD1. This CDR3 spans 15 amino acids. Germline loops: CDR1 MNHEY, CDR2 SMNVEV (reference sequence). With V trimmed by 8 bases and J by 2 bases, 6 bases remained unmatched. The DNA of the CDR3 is TGTGCCAGCCGCCGACAGGGGGCGGGCAATCAGCCCCAGCATTTT. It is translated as CASRRQGAGNQPQHF.

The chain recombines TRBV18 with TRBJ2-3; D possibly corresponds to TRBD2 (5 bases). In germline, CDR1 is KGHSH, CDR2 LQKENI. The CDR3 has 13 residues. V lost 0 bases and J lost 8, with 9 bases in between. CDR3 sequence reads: CASSPPFGGTQYF. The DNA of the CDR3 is TGTGCCAGCTCACCACCGTTCGGAGGTACGCAGTATTTT.

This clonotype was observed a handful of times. This CDR3 reads CASSHFDTIYF. The DNA of the CDR3 is TGTGCCAGCAGCCACTTCGACACCATATATTTT. This chain connects TRBV3-1 to TRBJ1-3; D unclear. The germline V gene has CDR1 LGHDT and CDR2 YNNKEL (reference sequence). The length of the CDR3 is 11 residues. Trimming shortened V by 3 bases and J by 8 bases, and 5 bases separated the two germline ends.

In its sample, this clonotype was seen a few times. The CDR3, as DNA: TGTGCCACCAGCCTACGTAGCTCCTACAATGAGCAGTTCTTC. Residues: CATSLRSSYNEQFF. V usage is TRBV15 and J usage is TRBJ2-1; no clear D gene. The germline CDR1 and CDR2 sequences are LNHNV and YYDKDF (reference sequence). The V end was cut by 5 bases, the J end by 0 bases, with 8 bases between. This CDR3 has 14 amino acids.

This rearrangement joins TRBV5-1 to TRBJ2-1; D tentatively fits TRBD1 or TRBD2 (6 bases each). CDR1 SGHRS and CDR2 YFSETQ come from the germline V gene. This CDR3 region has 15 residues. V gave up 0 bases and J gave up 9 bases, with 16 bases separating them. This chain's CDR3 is CASSLEGGGTSEQFF. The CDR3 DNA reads TGCGCCAGCAGCTTGGAGGGGGGAGGAACCAGTGAGCAGTTCTTC.

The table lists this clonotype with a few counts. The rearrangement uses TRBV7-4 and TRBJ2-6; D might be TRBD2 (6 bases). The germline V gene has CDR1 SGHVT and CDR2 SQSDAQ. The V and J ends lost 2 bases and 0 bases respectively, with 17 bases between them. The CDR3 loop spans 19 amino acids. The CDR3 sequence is CASSLFLGQDYSGANVLTF. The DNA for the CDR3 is TGTGCCAGCAGCTTATTTTTGGGGCAGGACTACTCTGGGGCCAACGTCCTGACTTTC.

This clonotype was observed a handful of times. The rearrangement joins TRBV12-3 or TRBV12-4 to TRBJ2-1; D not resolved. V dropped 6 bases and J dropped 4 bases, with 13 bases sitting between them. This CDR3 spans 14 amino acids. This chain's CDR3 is CASSTEALYNEQFF. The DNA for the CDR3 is TGTGCCAGCAGCACGGAAGCCCTTTACAATGAGCAGTTCTTC.

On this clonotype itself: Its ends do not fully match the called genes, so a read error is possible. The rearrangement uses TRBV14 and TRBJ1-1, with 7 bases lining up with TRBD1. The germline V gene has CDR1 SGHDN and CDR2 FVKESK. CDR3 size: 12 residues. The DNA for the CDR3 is TGTGCCAGCTGCCAAGGAGCTAGGGACAGATTTTTT. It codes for CASCQGARDRFF.